This T cell receptor (beta chain) was sequenced in a study of beta chain features in type 1 diabetes. Findings and limits, study-wide: Moderate yet significant TCRB CDR3 shortening was seen in Type 1 diabetes patients in all four CD4+ subsets. Patients' naive, central memory and regulatory TCRB repertoires appeared more alike than those of healthy donors. It was not settled here whether HLA type affects TCRB rearrangement.

Every bit of the isolated RNA underwent reverse transcription, so sequencing read expressed TCRB transcripts. Clones were sequenced by immunoSEQ multiplex PCR, and TCRdb holds only the in-frame ones, with some missing. The profile shows 450,000 or so clones, more than 9.5% of them singletons. As to this clone: What it recognizes is unknown.

This CDR3 is 15 amino acids long. Germline V gene lookup returns CDR1 SNHLY and CDR2 FYNNEI. V lost 6 bases and J 2 bases, leaving 11 bases between the germline ends. Isolation of CD4+ naive, central memory, regulatory and stem cell-like memory cells was achieved by sorting via CD45RO/CCR7/CD25/CD127/CD95/CD27. The gene calls are TRBV2 and TRBJ2-6; D not resolved. The material sequenced was naive CD4+ T cells from blood. This sequence originates from a woman under 30 in good health. The CDR3: CASRPSRTGANVLTF. In nucleotides, the CDR3 is TGTGCCAGCAGGCCAAGCAGAACTGGGGCCAACGTCCTGACTTTC. Variable domain in full (rest from reference TRBV2 and TRBJ2-6): EPEVTQTPSHQVTQMGQEVILRCVPISNHLYFYWYRQILGQKVEFLVSFYNNEISEKSEIFDDQFSVERPDGSNFTLKIRSTKLEDSAMYFCASRPSRTGANVLTFGAGSRLTVL.